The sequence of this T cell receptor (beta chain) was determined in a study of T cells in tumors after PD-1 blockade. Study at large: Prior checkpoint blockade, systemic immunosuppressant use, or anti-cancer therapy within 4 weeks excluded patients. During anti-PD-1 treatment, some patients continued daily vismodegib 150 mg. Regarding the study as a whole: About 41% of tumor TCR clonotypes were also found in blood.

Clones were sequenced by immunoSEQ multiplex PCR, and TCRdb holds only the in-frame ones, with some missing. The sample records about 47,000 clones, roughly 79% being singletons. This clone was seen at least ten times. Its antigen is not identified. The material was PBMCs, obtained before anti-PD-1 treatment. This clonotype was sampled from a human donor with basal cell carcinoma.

The CDR3 coding sequence is TGCAGTGCTAGTCACGGGACAGGGGGCACACGTGGCTACACCTTC. It translates to CSASHGTGGTRGYTF. The rearrangement joins TRBV20-1 to TRBJ1-2, with 12 nucleotides matching TRBD1. This CDR3 spans 15 amino acids. Germline loops: CDR1 DFQATT, CDR2 SNEGSKA (reference sequence). J was trimmed by 7 bases and V by 3 bases; bases with no gene match: 9.